This T cell receptor beta chain was sequenced for a study of Graves' ophthalmopathy and Graves' hyperthyroidism. This clonotype showed up many times. Amplification of TCR beta CDR3 regions used RNA transcripts. Second-round multiplex PCR came after a first-round RT-PCR that employed HTBI primers. TCRdb re-called the multiplex PCR reads with MiXCR, one entry per CDR3 protein. The table shows more than 1,000,000 distinct CDR3 sequences, with 35% to 40% occurring only once. CDR1 is SGHKS, CDR2 YYEKEE, per germline (reference sequence). After removal of 1 base from V and 8 bases from J, the junction contained 4 bases not matched to a gene. This CDR3 is built from 15 residues.

This chain connects TRBV5-5 to TRBJ1-6, with 9 positions matching TRBD1. The receptor comes from an adult man with Graves' hyperthyroidism. The material sequenced was peripheral blood or thyroid tissue (not recorded which). In DNA form, the CDR3 reads TGTGCCAGCAGCTTGACAGGGGGCGTGTATTCACCCCTCCACTTT. Translating it yields CASSLTGGVYSPLHF. Variable domain in full (rest from reference TRBV5-5 and TRBJ1-6): DAGVTQSPTHLIKTRGQQVTLRCSPISGHKSVSWYQQVLGQGPQFIFQYYEKEERGRGNFPDRFSARQFPNYSSELNVNALLLGDSALYLCASSLTGGVYSPLHFGNGTRLTVT.